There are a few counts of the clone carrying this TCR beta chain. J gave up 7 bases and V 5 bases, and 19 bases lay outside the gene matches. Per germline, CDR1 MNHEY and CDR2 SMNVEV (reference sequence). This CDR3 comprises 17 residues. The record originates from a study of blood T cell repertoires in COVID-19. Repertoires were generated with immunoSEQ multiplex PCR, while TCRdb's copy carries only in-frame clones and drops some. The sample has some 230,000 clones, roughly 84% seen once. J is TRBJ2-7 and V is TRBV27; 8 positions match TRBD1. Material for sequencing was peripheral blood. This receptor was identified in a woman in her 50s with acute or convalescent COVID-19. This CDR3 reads CASSPRHPGQDLGEQYF. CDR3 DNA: TGTGCCAGCAGTCCTCGTCATCCGGGACAGGACCTCGGGGAGCAGTACTTC.